The source of this T cell receptor beta chain is a study of identical twins. This clonotype was seen a few times. A universal primer site was added by template switching, and unique molecular identifiers were carried by the cDNA. TCRdb recomputed calls from the 5' RACE reads with MiXCR, one row per CDR3 protein. The sample carries roughly 240,000 distinct CDR3 sequences, 5.5% to 7% recorded once. After removal of 6 bases from V and 2 bases from J, the junction contained 4 bases not matched to a gene. Looked up from germline, CDR1 is KGHSH and CDR2 is LQKENI. This CDR3 has 16 residues. The same data also went into a second study, on yellow fever vaccine responses in identical twins.

V gene TRBV18 combines with J gene TRBJ2-3; TRBD2 aligns across 14 bases. This receptor was taken from a woman in her late teens or twenties in good health. The sequenced sample was memory (CD45RO+) T cells sorted from blood. The CDR3 loop reads CASSQGLAGATDTQYF. The CDR3 DNA reads TGTGCCAGCTCCCAGGGACTAGCGGGGGCCACAGATACGCAGTATTTT.